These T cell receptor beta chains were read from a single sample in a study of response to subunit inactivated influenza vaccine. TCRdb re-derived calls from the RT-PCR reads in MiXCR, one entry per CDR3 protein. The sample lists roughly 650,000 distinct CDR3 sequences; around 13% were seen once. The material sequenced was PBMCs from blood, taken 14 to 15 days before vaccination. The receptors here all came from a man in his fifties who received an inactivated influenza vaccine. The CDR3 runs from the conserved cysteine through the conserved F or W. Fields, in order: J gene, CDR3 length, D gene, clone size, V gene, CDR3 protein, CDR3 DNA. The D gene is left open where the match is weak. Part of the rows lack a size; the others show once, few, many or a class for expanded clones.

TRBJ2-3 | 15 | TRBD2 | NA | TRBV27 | CASSWLAGVSDTQYF | TGTGCCAGCAGTTGGCTAGCGGGAGTCTCAGATACGCAGTATTTT
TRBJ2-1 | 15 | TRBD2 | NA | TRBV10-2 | CASTGRAGGLVEQFF | TGCGCCAGCACTGGGAGGGCAGGCGGGTTAGTTGAGCAGTTCTTC
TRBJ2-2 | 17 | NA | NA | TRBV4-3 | CASSHAEGGMGTGELFF | TGCGCCAGCAGCCACGCCGAGGGGGGAATGGGAACCGGGGAGCTGTTTTTT
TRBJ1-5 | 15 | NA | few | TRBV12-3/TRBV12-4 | CASSSLFRGNQPQHF | TGTGCCAGCAGTTCTTTGTTCAGGGGCAATCAGCCCCAGCATTTT
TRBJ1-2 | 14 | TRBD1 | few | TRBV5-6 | CASSTPGQNYGYTF | TGTGCCAGCAGCACCCCGGGACAGAACTATGGCTACACCTTC
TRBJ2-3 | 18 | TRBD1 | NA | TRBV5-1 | CASSLWGPPGTGTDTQYF | TGCGCCAGCAGCTTGTGGGGTCCCCCCGGGACAGGCACAGATACGCAGTATTTT
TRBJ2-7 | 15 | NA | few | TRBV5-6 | CASSSVRQGGLEQYF | TGTGCCAGCAGCTCCGTTAGGCAGGGAGGTCTCGAGCAGTACTTC
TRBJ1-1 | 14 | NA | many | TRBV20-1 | CSARGGGSNTEAFF | TGCAGTGCCAGGGGAGGAGGCTCGAACACTGAAGCTTTCTTT
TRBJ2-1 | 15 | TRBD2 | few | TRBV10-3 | CAISESLAGVVEQFF | TGTGCCATCAGTGAGTCGCTAGCGGGAGTGGTTGAGCAGTTCTTC
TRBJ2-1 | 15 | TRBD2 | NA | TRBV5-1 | CASSLVSSGRDEQFF | TGCGCCAGCAGCTTGGTGTCTAGCGGGAGAGATGAGCAGTTCTTC
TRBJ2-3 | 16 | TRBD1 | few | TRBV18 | CASSPPGQGKADTQYF | TGTGCCAGCTCACCACCGGGACAGGGGAAGGCAGATACGCAGTATTTT
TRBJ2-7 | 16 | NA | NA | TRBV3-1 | CASSQGTGTWGYEQYF | TGTGCCAGCAGCCAGGGTACCGGGACGTGGGGATACGAGCAGTACTTC
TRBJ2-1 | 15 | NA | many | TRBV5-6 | CASSLELRLYNEQFF | TGTGCCAGCAGCTTGGAACTACGACTCTACAATGAGCAGTTCTTC
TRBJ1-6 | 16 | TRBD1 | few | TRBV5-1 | CASSLGDRGMFGGLHF | TGCGCCAGCAGCTTGGGCGACAGGGGGATGTTCGGTGGCCTCCACTTT
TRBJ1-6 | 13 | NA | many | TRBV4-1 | CASTVILGSPLHF | TGCGCCAGCACGGTAATATTGGGTTCACCCCTCCACTTT
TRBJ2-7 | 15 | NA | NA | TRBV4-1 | CASSHLLIGDYEQYF | TGCGCCAGCAGCCACCTCTTGATCGGAGACTACGAGCAGTACTTC
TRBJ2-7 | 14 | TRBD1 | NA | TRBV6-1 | CASSEDGDSYEQYF | TGTGCCAGCAGTGAAGATGGGGACAGTTACGAGCAGTACTTC
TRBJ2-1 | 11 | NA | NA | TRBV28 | CASSLRGERFF | TGTGCCAGCAGTTTAAGGGGTGAGCGGTTCTTC
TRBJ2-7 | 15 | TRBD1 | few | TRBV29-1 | CSVEYRTGVDYEQYF | TGCAGCGTTGAATATCGGACAGGGGTGGACTACGAGCAGTACTTC
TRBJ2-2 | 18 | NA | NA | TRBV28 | CASSSTRGAQGNTGELFF | TGTGCCAGCAGCTCCACCCGAGGCGCACAGGGGAACACCGGGGAGCTGTTTTTT
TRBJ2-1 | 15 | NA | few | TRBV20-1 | CSAGGRDWAYNEQFF | TGCAGTGCAGGTGGGCGGGACTGGGCCTACAATGAGCAGTTCTTC
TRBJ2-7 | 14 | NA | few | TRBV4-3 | CASSRDGSSYEQYF | TGCGCCAGCAGCCGGGACGGGAGCTCCTACGAGCAGTACTTC
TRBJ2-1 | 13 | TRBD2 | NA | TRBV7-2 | CANLGLAGNEQFF | TGTGCCAACCTGGGACTAGCAGGCAATGAGCAGTTCTTC
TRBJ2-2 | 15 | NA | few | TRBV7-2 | CASSLMNRNTGELFF | TGTGCCAGCAGCTTAATGAACAGAAACACCGGGGAGCTGTTTTTT
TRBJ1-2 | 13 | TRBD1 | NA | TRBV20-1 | CSASYTGGHGYTF | TGCAGTGCTAGTTACACAGGGGGCCATGGCTACACCTTC
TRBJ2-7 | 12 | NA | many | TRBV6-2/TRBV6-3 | CASSHGTYEQYF | TGTGCCAGCAGTCACGGGACTTACGAGCAGTACTTC
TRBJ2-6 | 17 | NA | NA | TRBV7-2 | CASSLGRLLSGANVLTF | TGTGCCAGCAGCTTGGGACGCTTACTCTCTGGGGCCAACGTCCTGACTTTC
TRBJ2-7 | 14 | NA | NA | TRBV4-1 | CASSQPGRTWKQYF | TGCGCCAGCAGCCAGCCGGGACGGACTTGGAAGCAGTACTTC
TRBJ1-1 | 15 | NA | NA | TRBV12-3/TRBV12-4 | CASSLALTGSTEAFF | TGTGCCAGCAGTTTAGCGCTAACAGGGTCCACTGAAGCTTTCTTT
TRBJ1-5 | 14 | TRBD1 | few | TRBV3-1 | CASSQTGLTQPQHF | TGTGCCAGCAGCCAGACAGGGTTGACTCAGCCCCAGCATTTT
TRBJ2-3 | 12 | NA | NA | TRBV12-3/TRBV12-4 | CASSPVSSTQYF | TGTGCCAGCAGTCCCGTGTCCAGTACGCAGTATTTT
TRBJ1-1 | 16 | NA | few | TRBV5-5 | CASSLALKRGGTEAFF | TGTGCCAGCAGCTTGGCCTTAAAAAGGGGAGGGACTGAAGCTTTCTTT
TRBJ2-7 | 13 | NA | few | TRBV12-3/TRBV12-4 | CASSSGDRYEQYF | TGTGCCAGCAGTTCCGGGGACCGCTACGAGCAGTACTTC
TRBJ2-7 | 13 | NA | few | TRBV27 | CASRGDGLYEQYF | TGTGCCAGCAGGGGGGACGGGCTCTACGAGCAGTACTTC
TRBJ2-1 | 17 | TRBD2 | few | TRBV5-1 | CASSLAPGTSGDNEQFF | TGCGCCAGCAGCTTGGCACCCGGGACTAGCGGTGACAATGAGCAGTTCTTC
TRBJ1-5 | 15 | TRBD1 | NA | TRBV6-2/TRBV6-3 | CASSYGDRVGQPQHF | TGTGCCAGCAGTTACGGGGACAGGGTTGGCCAGCCCCAGCATTTT
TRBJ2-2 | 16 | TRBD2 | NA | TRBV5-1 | CASSRTSGRSTGELFF | TGCGCCAGCAGCCGGACTAGCGGGAGGTCCACCGGGGAGCTGTTTTTT
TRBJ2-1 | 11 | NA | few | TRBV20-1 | CSSGGWDEQFF | TGCAGTAGCGGTGGTTGGGATGAGCAGTTCTTC
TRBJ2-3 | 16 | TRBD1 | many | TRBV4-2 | CASSLRTGPVTDTQYF | TGTGCCAGCAGCCTCCGGACAGGGCCGGTCACAGATACGCAGTATTTT
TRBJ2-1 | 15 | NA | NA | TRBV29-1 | CSVEDHSISLNEQFF | TGCAGCGTTGAAGATCACTCGATTAGTCTCAATGAGCAGTTCTTC
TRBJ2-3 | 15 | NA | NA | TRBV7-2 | CASSLDAFSTDTQYF | TGTGCCAGCAGCTTAGACGCCTTTAGCACAGATACGCAGTATTTT
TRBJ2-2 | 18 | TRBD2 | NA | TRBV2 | CARSWERGPPLNTGELFF | TGTGCCCGCAGTTGGGAGCGGGGGCCGCCATTGAACACCGGGGAGCTGTTTTTT
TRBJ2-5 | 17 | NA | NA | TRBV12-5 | CASADSATRRGTGTQYF | TGTGCTAGTGCCGACTCGGCGACTCGGAGGGGCACGGGAACCCAGTACTTC